This is a list of T cell receptor beta chains from one sample in a study of siplizumab effects on memory and regulatory T cells. This table comes from immunoSEQ multiplex PCR, and its TCRdb copy is limited to in-frame clones, with some not included. This table has tens of thousands of clones, 95% to 98% appearing once. Sequencing was done on a sample of naive CD8+ T cells sorted from blood. Every receptor here comes from a human donor in good health. CDR3s include the opening cysteine and the closing phenylalanine or tryptophan. Each record gives: D gene, clone size, V gene, J gene, CDR3 DNA, CDR3 protein. A D gene is named only where the DNA matches it firmly. Only part of the rows carry a size: once, few, many, or a class if the clone is expanded.

>TRBD1|once|TRBV6-5|TRBJ2-3
TGTGCCAGCAGCTATCGGACAGGGTCCACAGATACGCAGTATTTT
CASSYRTGSTDTQYF
>-|-|TRBV4-1|TRBJ1-2
TGCGCCAGCAGCCAAGAAGCAGGGCCAGAGGGCTACACCTTC
CASSQEAGPEGYTF
>TRBD2|-|TRBV15|TRBJ2-1
TGTGCCACCAGCAGAGATCAAGGGACTAGCGGGATAGGGGAGCAGTTCTTC
CATSRDQGTSGIGEQFF
>TRBD2|-|TRBV25-1|TRBJ2-3
TGTGCCAGCAGTGAGGGGGGGGCAGATACGCAGTATTTT
CASSEGGADTQYF
>TRBD2|-|TRBV2|TRBJ2-7
TGTGCCAGCAGTGATCTAGCGGGACACGCCTACGAGCAGCACTTC
CASSDLAGHAYEQHF
>TRBD1|-|TRBV15|TRBJ2-2
TGTGCCACCAGCCCACGACAGGGGGCCACCGGGGAGCTGTTTTTT
CATSPRQGATGELFF
>TRBD1|-|TRBV29-1|TRBJ2-5
TGCAGCGTTGACGGGACAGGGTTGGGAGAGACCCAGTACTTC
CSVDGTGLGETQYF
>TRBD1|-|TRBV14|TRBJ1-3
TGTGCCAGCAGCCAAGCGACAGGGTCTCTAGGAAACACCATATATTTT
CASSQATGSLGNTIYF
>-|-|TRBV6-1|TRBJ2-3
TGTGCCAGCAGTGAAGGGAGAACTAGCACAGATACGCAGTATTTT
CASSEGRTSTDTQYF
>TRBD2|once|TRBV5-1|TRBJ2-3
TGCGCCAGCAGACCAGTCCCTAGCGGGAACTTTAAAGATACGCAGTATTTT
CASRPVPSGNFKDTQYF
>-|-|TRBV4-1|TRBJ2-1
TGCGCCAGCAGCCAACCGGAAACCTCCTACAATGAGCAGTTCTTC
CASSQPETSYNEQFF
>-|few|TRBV11-2|TRBJ1-1
TGTGCCAGCAGCTTGGCTCCCAGCCTAGAAGCTTTCTTT
CASSLAPSLEAFF
>-|-|TRBV6-5|TRBJ2-3
TGTGCCAGCAGTTACTCGGCGGGTAGCACAGATACGCAGTATTTT
CASSYSAGSTDTQYF
>-|-|TRBV30|TRBJ2-3
TGTGCCTGGAGTGTGGGGGCGCGAACAGATACGCAGTATTTT
CAWSVGARTDTQYF
>TRBD1|-|TRBV9|TRBJ2-1
TGTGCCAGCAGCGGGGGGGACAGGGATCGGAATGAGCAGTTCTTC
CASSGGDRDRNEQFF
>TRBD1|-|TRBV7-8|TRBJ2-7
TGTGCCAGCAGCTTTGCGGGACAGGGTGACTACGAGCAGTACTTC
CASSFAGQGDYEQYF
>TRBD1|-|TRBV6-1|TRBJ2-7
TGTGCCAGCACGGACGAGGGACAGGGGGCTGACGAGCAGTACTTC
CASTDEGQGADEQYF
>TRBD2|-|TRBV28|TRBJ2-7
TGTGCCAGCAGTTTCTTACTAGCGCACTACGAGCAGTACTTC
CASSFLLAHYEQYF
>-|once|TRBV5-1|TRBJ1-1
TGCGCCAGCACAAGAGGGGGGAACTTAAACACTGAAGCTTTCTTT
CASTRGGNLNTEAFF
>TRBD1|-|TRBV5-4|TRBJ1-2
TGTGCCAGCAGCTTCAGGGGACAGGGGTGGGACTATGGCTACACCTTC
CASSFRGQGWDYGYTF
>-|-|TRBV7-2|TRBJ1-1
TGTGCCAGCAGCTTAGAATCGCCAGATATGAACACTGAAGCTTTCTTT
CASSLESPDMNTEAFF
>-|-|TRBV7-3|TRBJ1-5
TGTGCCAGCAGCCAAGGGACGGGGATTGGCAATCAGCCCCAGCATTTT
CASSQGTGIGNQPQHF
>-|-|TRBV7-6|TRBJ2-2
TGTGCCAGCAGCTTAGGGAGTTCTTCCGGGGAGCTGTTTTTT
CASSLGSSSGELFF
>TRBD1|-|TRBV7-8|TRBJ2-1
TGTGCCAGCAGCTTAGAGGGCCTCCGGGACAGGGGTAATGAGCAGTTCTTC
CASSLEGLRDRGNEQFF
>-|-|TRBV7-6|TRBJ2-6
TGTGCCAGCAGTCCTCTTGGCTCTGGGGCCAACGTCCTGACTTTC
CASSPLGSGANVLTF
>-|-|TRBV28|TRBJ2-1
TGTGCCAGCAGCCTATCTTCGTACAATGAGCAGTTCTTC
CASSLSSYNEQFF
>-|-|TRBV7-3|TRBJ2-7
TGTGCCAGCAGCGCGCTGACGGGCCAGCCCTACGAGCAGTACTTC
CASSALTGQPYEQYF
>-|-|TRBV19|TRBJ1-1
TGTGCCAGTAGTTTACTAGGCACTGAAGCTTTCTTT
CASSLLGTEAFF
>TRBD2|-|TRBV29-1|TRBJ2-2
TGCAGCGTTGGCCTAGCGGGAGGGCCTGGGACCGGGGAGCTGTTTTTT
CSVGLAGGPGTGELFF
>-|-|TRBV4-2|TRBJ2-1
TGTGCCAGCAGCCAAGGAACAGGGCCCTCCTACAATGAGCAGTTCTTC
CASSQGTGPSYNEQFF
>TRBD1|once|TRBV7-9|TRBJ2-4
TGTGCCAGCAGTTTTATGACAGGGGGCTCGGACATTCAGTACTTC
CASSFMTGGSDIQYF
>-|-|TRBV19|TRBJ2-1
TGTGCCAGTAGTGCGAGGCGGAGAAGCTCCTACAATGAGCAGTTCTTC
CASSARRRSSYNEQFF
>-|-|TRBV27|TRBJ2-7
TGTGCCAGCAGTTTAGCCGGGACCGTGGGAGCCTACGAGCAGTACTTC
CASSLAGTVGAYEQYF
>-|-|TRBV15|TRBJ1-4
TGTGCCACCAGCAGAGGGAAGGGAACTAATGAAAAACTGTTTTTT
CATSRGKGTNEKLFF
>-|once|TRBV4-1|TRBJ2-7
TGCGCCAGCAGCCAGGGAACGAGCTCCTACGAGCAGTACTTC
CASSQGTSSYEQYF
>TRBD1|-|TRBV12-5|TRBJ2-5
TGTGCTAGTGGTTTGGGGTATGGACAGGGGGATCAAGAGACCCAGTACTTC
CASGLGYGQGDQETQYF
>-|-|TRBV7-9|TRBJ2-1
TGTGCCAGCAGCTTAAAGGCGGGGCTGTCCTACAATGAGCAGTTCTTC
CASSLKAGLSYNEQFF
>-|-|TRBV18|TRBJ1-5
TGTGCCAGCTCATCTCCCGGCGACAGTAGCAATCAGCCCCAGCATTTT
CASSSPGDSSNQPQHF
>TRBD2|-|TRBV4-1|TRBJ2-2
TGCGCCAGCAGCCCACGGGGACTAGCGGAAAACACCGGGGAGCTGTTTTTT
CASSPRGLAENTGELFF
>TRBD1|-|TRBV5-1|TRBJ2-5
TGCGCCAGCAGCCGACAGGGTTGGGAGACCCAGTACTTC
CASSRQGWETQYF
>-|once|TRBV27|TRBJ1-5
TGTGCCAGCAGTCCGGGGGGCGCGGGACAGCCCCAGCATTTT
CASSPGGAGQPQHF
>-|once|TRBV18|TRBJ1-5
TGTGCCAGCTCACCGACGTCCCGGGACAACTACAATCAGCCCCAGCATTTT
CASSPTSRDNYNQPQHF
>-|once|TRBV15|TRBJ1-1
TGTGCCACCAGCCTCTTAGAACGTGAAGCTTTCTTT
CATSLLEREAFF
>-|-|TRBV7-8|TRBJ1-1
TGTGCCAGCAGCTTAGTTGAGGGAATGAACACTGAAGCTTTCTTT
CASSLVEGMNTEAFF
>-|-|TRBV28|TRBJ2-2
TGTGCCAGCAGTTCGGACAGTCGTTTCACCGGGGAGCTGTTTTTT
CASSSDSRFTGELFF
>TRBD1|-|TRBV10-3|TRBJ2-5
TGTGCCATCGGGGGACAGCAAGAGACCCAGTACTTC
CAIGGQQETQYF
>TRBD2|-|TRBV5-1|TRBJ2-1
TGCGCCAGCAGCTTGGGACTAGCGGGAGGAATTTACAATGAGCAGTTCTTC
CASSLGLAGGIYNEQFF
>-|-|TRBV9|TRBJ2-3
TGTGCCAGCAGCGAGGGACTCACCACAGATACGCAGTATTTT
CASSEGLTTDTQYF
>TRBD1|-|TRBV30|TRBJ1-2
TGTGCCTCAGACAGGGACCCATATGGCTACACCTTC
CASDRDPYGYTF
>-|-|TRBV23-1|TRBJ2-5
TGCGCCAGCAGTCAGTACAGGGAGGAGACCCAGTACTTC
CASSQYREETQYF
>TRBD1|-|TRBV12-5|TRBJ1-1
TGTGCTAGCCGGACAGGGAACACTGAAGCTTTCTTT
CASRTGNTEAFF
>-|-|TRBV7-9|TRBJ2-7
TGTGCCAGCAGCTTAGGCCAAGGCGCCACAAACGAGCAGTACTTC
CASSLGQGATNEQYF
>-|few|TRBV7-8|TRBJ2-7
TGTGCCAGCAGCTTAGAGGGGCCAACAGGAGTCTACGAGCAGTACTTC
CASSLEGPTGVYEQYF
>-|-|TRBV29-1|TRBJ2-7
TGCAGCGTAAGGGGCCCCAACTCCTACGAGCAGTACTTC
CSVRGPNSYEQYF